The TCR beta chain under discussion was sequenced for a study of blood T cell repertoires in COVID-19. Study summary: Samples came from the United States, Italy and Spain, spanning acute and convalescent COVID-19.

Using immunoSEQ multiplex PCR, the repertoire was profiled, and TCRdb retains in-frame clones only, with some absent. Among roughly 240,000 clones listed, 83% were seen once. Contact with a PCR-confirmed or clinician-diagnosed COVID-19 case occurred within 2 weeks of entry. This CDR3 spans 13 amino acids. CDR1 and CDR2 (germline): SGHNT, YYREEE (reference sequence). Trimming took 1 base from V and 3 from J; bases not matched to a gene: 0. Sequenced input: PBMCs or T cells enriched from blood (not recorded which). J is TRBJ1-1 and V is TRBV5-4; 7 nucleotides match TRBD1. This receptor was taken from a woman in her thirties or forties who had been exposed to COVID-19. The CDR3 is CASSLTGDTEAFF. Here the CDR3 DNA reads TGTGCCAGCAGCTTGACAGGGGACACTGAAGCTTTCTTT.